Below are 32 T cell receptor beta chains sequenced from a single sample in a study of shared clonotypes between healthy human individuals. The repertoire was sequenced with immunoSEQ multiplex PCR; TCRdb's copy has only in-frame clones and lacks some. The sample lists 2 million to 2.5 million clones, more than 85% occurring once. The sequencing sample was made of naive CD4+ T cells from PBMCs. Subset here: CD45RA+ positively selected. The receptors derive from a man between 18 and 29 years old in good health. Some clones in this sample may be carry-over from other donors' samples.

CDR3 sequence: CASSSLGGPEAFF. The CDR3 DNA reads as TGTGCCAGCAGTTCCCTAGGGGGACCTGAAGCTTTCTTT. This chain links TRBV6-5 with TRBJ1-1; D is possibly TRBD1 (6 bases). Germline V CDR1 and CDR2: MNHEY, SVGAGI. V shed 4 bases and J shed 6 bases, with 12 bases lying between them. The CDR3 sequence is 13 residues long.

The rearrangement joins TRBV2 to TRBJ2-3; D remains ambiguous. The germline gives CDR1 SNHLY, CDR2 FYNNEI. There are 15 residues in the CDR3. Trimming removed 8 bases from V and 4 bases from J, with 19 bases in between. For the CDR3, the DNA is TGTGCCAGCGCTATAAGATGGGGTGAACCAGATACGCAGTATTTT. It is translated as CASAIRWGEPDTQYF. The whole variable domain, remainder taken from reference TRBV2 and TRBJ2-3, is EPEVTQTPSHQVTQMGQEVILRCVPISNHLYFYWYRQILGQKVEFLVSFYNNEISEKSEIFDDQFSVERPDGSNFTLKIRSTKLEDSAMYFCASAIRWGEPDTQYFGPGTRLTVL.

The J gene is TRBJ2-1, the V gene TRBV11-3, with D possibly matching TRBD1 (6 bases). In germline, CDR1 is SGHNT, CDR2 YENEEA. With 1 base removed from V and 8 bases from J, the gap between germline ends came to 15 bases. The CDR3 loop spans 15 amino acids. CDR3 amino acids: CASSLGASRQDEQFF. The CDR3 region has the DNA TGTGCCAGCAGCTTAGGGGCTAGCAGACAGGATGAGCAGTTCTTC.

The chain links TRBV6-5 to TRBJ2-6; possibly TRBD2 for D (6 bases). The CDR3 covers 15 residues. V shed 5 bases and J shed 4 bases, with 12 bases lying between them. The germline V gene encodes CDR1 MNHEY and CDR2 SVGAGI. The chain's CDR3 is CASSGGVSGANVLTF. As DNA, the CDR3 is TGTGCCAGCAGTGGAGGGGTATCAGGGGCCAACGTCCTGACTTTC.

J is TRBJ1-4 and V is TRBV28, with TRBD1 as a possible D gene (6 bases). The V and J ends lost 3 bases and 4 bases respectively, with 9 bases between them. The CDR3 length is 14 residues. Germline CDR1 reads MDHEN; CDR2 reads SYDVKM. CDR3 amino acids: CASSFDRNNEKLFF. The CDR3, as DNA: TGTGCCAGCAGTTTCGACAGGAATAATGAAAAACTGTTTTTT.

The chain recombines TRBV7-3 with TRBJ2-1, with D perhaps being TRBD1 or TRBD2 (5 bases each). The germline CDR1 and CDR2 sequences are SGHTA and FQGTGA. V lost 5 bases to trimming and J lost 5 bases, with 16 bases between them. The CDR3 extends over 15 amino acids. CDR3 amino acids: CASSLSGTYDNEQFF. CDR3 nucleotide sequence: TGTGCCAGCAGCCTATCCGGGACGTATGACAATGAGCAGTTCTTC. The complete variable domain, with remaining parts taken from reference TRBV7-3 and TRBJ2-1, reads GAGVSQTPSNKVTEKGKYVELRCDPISGHTALYWYRQSLGQGPEFLIYFQGTGAADDSGLPNDRFFAVRPEGSVSTLKIQRTERGDSAVYLCASSLSGTYDNEQFFGPGTRLTVL.

The chain uses TRBV18 and TRBJ1-1; D is uncertain. Germline V gene lookup returns CDR1 KGHSH and CDR2 LQKENI. This CDR3 has 15 residues. Deletions cut 1 base from V and 0 bases from J, with 9 bases between. The CDR3 bases are TGTGCCAGCTCACCACGGGTAGGATTGAACACTGAAGCTTTCTTT. As protein: CASSPRVGLNTEAFF.

The chain couples TRBV5-1 to TRBJ2-1; 8 bases are a match to TRBD2. The V gene's germline CDR1 is SGHRS and CDR2 YFSETQ. The CDR3 extends over 15 amino acids. V was pared by 4 bases and J by 6 bases, with 9 bases of the junction left unmatched. The CDR3, as DNA: TGCGCCAGCAGCCCTGGAGCGGGAGCCCCCAATGAGCAGTTCTTC. Translated, it gives CASSPGAGAPNEQFF.

This chain links TRBV11-2 with TRBJ2-3; 9 bases map to TRBD2. CDR3 length equals 16 residues. The ends lost 4 bases at V and 0 bases at J; junction bases unmatched: 5. Germline assignment: CDR1 SGHAT and CDR2 FQNNGV. The CDR3 loop is CASSSGLAPSTDTQYF. The CDR3 DNA reads TGTGCCAGCAGCTCTGGACTAGCGCCTAGCACAGATACGCAGTATTTT.

The chain links TRBV28 to TRBJ2-2; D may be TRBD1 (5 bases). V was pared by 8 bases and J by 11 bases, with 21 bases between. Germline values: CDR1 MDHEN, CDR2 SYDVKM. This CDR3 spans 14 amino acids. CDR3 bases: TGTGCCAGCCTCGTGGGGCAAGGGTTCGGCGAGCTGTTTTTT. It specifies CASLVGQGFGELFF.

Notes on this clone: Other DNA sequences of this sample code for an identical CDR3. The chain combines TRBV29-1 with TRBJ2-5; 8 positions match TRBD1. Trimming took 6 bases from V and 5 from J; bases not matched to a gene: 5. The CDR3 runs to 12 residues. The germline V gene encodes CDR1 SQVTM and CDR2 ANQGSEA. DNA for the CDR3: TGCAGCGTGGACAGGGCCGGGGAGACCCAGTACTTC. Translation: CSVDRAGETQYF.

The rearrangement links TRBV28 to TRBJ1-1; 7 positions agree with TRBD1. This CDR3 is built from 15 residues. CDR1 and CDR2 from the germline V gene are MDHEN and SYDVKM. The trim removed 4 bases at V and 0 bases at J, leaving 5 bases unmatched. CDR3 coding DNA: TGTGCCAGCAGTTCCCAGGGACAGCTGAACACTGAAGCTTTCTTT. Its protein is CASSSQGQLNTEAFF.

The chain combines TRBV7-3 with TRBJ2-3, with D uncertain. The germline CDR1 and CDR2 sequences are SGHTA and FQGTGA. V was trimmed by 4 bases and J by 6 bases, leaving 11 bases between them. This CDR3 is built from 13 residues. The chain's CDR3 is CASSSDVRDTQYF. CDR3 coding DNA: TGTGCCAGCAGCTCCGACGTCCGGGATACGCAGTATTTT.

This clone showed up just once. The chain links TRBV6-6 to TRBJ1-5, with D possibly matching TRBD1 (6 bases). The CDR3 is 15 residues long. The germline V gene encodes CDR1 MNHNY and CDR2 SVGAGI (reference sequence). V lost 2 bases and J lost 6, with 14 bases in between. The CDR3 loop reads CASSYGGARGQPQHF. The CDR3 DNA reads as TGTGCCAGCAGTTACGGGGGGGCTAGGGGTCAGCCCCAGCATTTT.

V usage is TRBV28 and J usage is TRBJ2-7; 8 positions match TRBD2. V was pared by 6 bases and J by 3 bases, with 4 bases of the junction left unmatched. Germline CDR1 reads MDHEN; CDR2 reads SYDVKM. The CDR3 covers 13 residues. CDR3 sequence reads: CASSGGAHYEQYF. DNA of the CDR3: TGTGCCAGCAGCGGGGGGGCACACTACGAGCAGTACTTC.

The CDR3 spells CASADLALRETQYF. The CDR3 nucleotides read TGTGCCAGCGCAGACCTAGCGCTCCGGGAGACCCAGTACTTC. J is TRBJ2-5 and V is TRBV6-5, with D possibly TRBD2 on 6 matching bases. This CDR3 is built from 14 residues. V gave up 8 bases and J gave up 5 bases, with 18 bases separating them. Germline V gene sequence: CDR1 MNHEY, CDR2 SVGAGI.

CDR3 sequence (DNA): TGTGCCAGCAGTCGCATAGCGGGAGGGCCGATCTACGAGCAGTACTTC. Its translation is CASSRIAGGPIYEQYF. The rearrangement uses TRBV27 and TRBJ2-7; 11 bases are a match to TRBD2. This CDR3 is 16 amino acids long. V lost 5 bases to trimming and J lost 3 bases; unmatched junction nucleotides: 9. Per germline, CDR1 MNHEY and CDR2 SMNVEV (reference sequence).

The CDR3 here is CASSLETVSTDTQYF. The DNA of the CDR3 is TGCGCCAGCAGCTTAGAGACAGTGAGCACAGATACGCAGTATTTT. The chain couples TRBV5-1 to TRBJ2-3; TRBD1 is a possible D gene (5 bases). The CDR3 length is 15 residues. The germline V and J ends were trimmed by 2 bases and 0 bases, with 10 bases remaining between them. Germline values: CDR1 SGHRS, CDR2 YFSETQ.

The chain couples TRBV28 to TRBJ2-1; 9 bases are a match to TRBD2. Germline V CDR1 and CDR2: MDHEN, SYDVKM. The junction had 8 bases not matched to a gene; V was cut back by 6 bases and J by 8 bases. This CDR3 comprises 14 residues. The CDR3 protein is CASRPGTSTDEQFF. Written as DNA, the CDR3 is TGTGCCAGCAGACCCGGGACTAGCACCGATGAGCAGTTCTTC.

About this clone: The sample has other DNA sequences that encode this CDR3 too. The chain carries TRBV9 and TRBJ2-5, with D unresolved. The CDR3 is 13 residues long. Trimming stripped 0 bases from V and 7 bases from J, with 10 bases between. CDR1 SGDLS and CDR2 YYNGEE come from the germline V gene. The CDR3 is CASSVGGLGTQYF. CDR3 coding DNA: TGTGCCAGCAGCGTAGGGGGTCTGGGGACCCAGTACTTC.

V and J are TRBV30 and TRBJ2-5; 14 bases are shared with TRBD2. The CDR3 is 17 amino acids. Germline V CDR1 and CDR2: GTSNPN, SVGIG (reference sequence). The trim removed 3 bases at V and 4 bases at J, leaving 10 bases unmatched. The CDR3 protein is CAWRSRLAGGSRETQYF. The CDR3 DNA is TGTGCCTGGAGGTCGAGACTAGCGGGAGGGTCTCGAGAGACCCAGTACTTC.

The chain joins TRBV7-9 to TRBJ1-4; D is uncertain. V lost 5 bases and J 7 bases, leaving 8 bases between the germline ends. Germline-derived CDR1 and CDR2 are SEHNR and FQNEAQ (reference sequence). This CDR3 region has 12 residues. The DNA of the CDR3 is TGTGCCAGCAGCCCACCCGGTGAAAAACTGTTTTTT. This sequence encodes CASSPPGEKLFF.

This chain links TRBV5-4 with TRBJ1-2, with D tentatively TRBD1 (5 bases). Germline assignment: CDR1 SGHNT and CDR2 YYREEE (reference sequence). The CDR3 totals 14 residues. V shed 3 bases and J shed 4 bases, with 13 bases lying between them. The CDR3 DNA is TGTGCCAGCAGCTCCCTTACACAGGCCTATGGCTACACCTTC. Translation gives CASSSLTQAYGYTF.

The V gene is TRBV7-2, the J gene TRBJ2-3; no clear D gene. The CDR3 contains 15 residues. Germline V gives CDR1 SGHTA, CDR2 FQGNSA. V lost 9 bases and J 1 base, leaving 17 bases between the germline ends. The CDR3 DNA reads as TGTGCCAGTCGGAAAGTGGGCGACCGCACAGATACGCAGTATTTT. This codes for CASRKVGDRTDTQYF.

The CDR3 DNA is TGCAGCGTTTATGGAGTTGGCCGCGGGACTGAAGCTTTCTTT. Amino acids: CSVYGVGRGTEAFF. V usage is TRBV29-1 and J usage is TRBJ1-1; D is undetermined. Germline values: CDR1 SQVTM, CDR2 ANQGSEA. This CDR3 comprises 14 residues. V was pared by 5 bases and J by 5 bases, with 18 bases between.

The table lists this clone with a count of one. The rearrangement uses TRBV19 and TRBJ2-7, with 14 bases fitting TRBD2. With V trimmed by 5 bases and J by 6 bases, 9 bases remained unmatched. The CDR3 spans 16 residues. Per the germline V gene, CDR1 is LNHDA and CDR2 is SQIVND (reference sequence). The CDR3, as DNA: TGTGCCAGTAGTCCATCCGGGACTAGCGGGAGCCGCGAGCAGTACTTC. Translation: CASSPSGTSGSREQYF. Based on the CDR3 plus reference TRBV19 and TRBJ2-7, the full variable domain is DGGITQSPKYLFRKEGQNVTLSCEQNLNHDAMYWYRQDPGQGLRLIYYSQIVNDFQKGDIAEGYSVSREKKESFPLTVTSAQKNPTAFYLCASSPSGTSGSREQYFGPGTRLTVT.

The chain combines TRBV28 with TRBJ1-2; D is undetermined. The germline V gene has CDR1 MDHEN and CDR2 SYDVKM. With 6 bases removed from V and 2 bases from J, the gap between germline ends came to 22 bases. This CDR3 region has 17 residues. The CDR3 loop reads CASSPIHHNNGNYGYTF. The CDR3 DNA reads TGTGCCAGCAGCCCCATACATCACAACAATGGGAACTATGGCTACACCTTC.

V gene TRBV9 combines with J gene TRBJ2-2; TRBD2 matches 8 bases. After removal of 0 bases from V and 6 bases from J, the junction contained 7 bases not matched to a gene. Germline CDR1 SGDLS, CDR2 YYNGEE. The CDR3 is 16 amino acids. CDR3 DNA: TGTGCCAGCAGCGTAGCGGGACTAGGAGTAGCCGGGGAGCTGTTTTTT. Protein: CASSVAGLGVAGELFF.

Worth noting for this clone: At the DNA level, this CDR3 is encoded by other sequences in the same sample as well. The J gene is TRBJ2-3, the V gene TRBV6-6; D gene unclear. The CDR3 contains 15 residues. In germline, CDR1 is MNHNY, CDR2 SVGAGI (reference sequence). The V end was cut by 0 bases, the J end by 1 base, with 8 bases between. CDR3 residues: CASSYSVAGTDTQYF. CDR3 coding DNA: TGTGCCAGCAGTTACTCAGTGGCGGGCACAGATACGCAGTATTTT.

The chain carries TRBV30 and TRBJ1-2; TRBD1 matches 9 bases. Looked up from germline, CDR1 is GTSNPN and CDR2 is SVGIG (reference sequence). The junction had 8 bases not matched to a gene; V was cut back by 2 bases and J by 7 bases. The CDR3 sequence is 14 residues long. CDR3 in amino acids: CAWSLSGTGFGYTF. CDR3 DNA sequence: TGTGCCTGGAGTTTATCCGGGACAGGGTTTGGCTACACCTTC.

The chain employs TRBV6-5 and TRBJ2-2; D perhaps matches TRBD1 (6 bases). Germline-derived CDR1 and CDR2 are MNHEY and SVGAGI. The V end lost 3 bases, the J end lost 9 bases, and 20 bases lay between the germline ends. This CDR3 comprises 16 residues. The CDR3 nucleotides are TGTGCCAGCAGTTATGGTGGCCGCAGGGGAAAATGGGAGCTGTTTTTT. Its translation is CASSYGGRRGKWELFF.

Turning to this clone: Other DNA sequences in the sample encode the same CDR3. CDR3 sequence reads: CASSLGRGTGELFF. In DNA form, the CDR3 reads TGTGCCAGCAGCCTCGGCAGGGGCACCGGGGAGCTGTTTTTT. The gene calls are TRBV7-3 and TRBJ2-2; the D gene is possibly TRBD1 (6 bases). V dropped 5 bases and J dropped 4 bases, with 11 bases sitting between them. Germline V gene lookup returns CDR1 SGHTA and CDR2 FQGTGA. The CDR3 runs to 14 residues.